This is a list of T cell receptor beta chains from one sample in a study of cytomegalovirus exposure and HLA in healthy donors. Clones were sequenced by immunoSEQ multiplex PCR, and TCRdb holds only the in-frame ones, with some missing. The repertoire includes 75,000 to 95,000 clones, approximately 71% of them detected once, and 2.5% to 3% sits in the top ten. Sequenced input: PBMCs. These receptor sequences come from a man between 50 and 59 years old in good health and CMV-seronegative. CDR3s include the opening cysteine and the closing phenylalanine or tryptophan. The D gene is left open where the match is weak. Not all rows give a size; the values are once, few, many and, for expanded clones, a class.

TRBJ1-1 NA TRBV4-2 NA CASSQERRNTEAFF TGTGCCAGCAGCCAAGAACGCAGGAACACTGAAGCTTTCTTT
TRBJ1-1 NA TRBV7-2 NA CASSLAGQLNTEAFF TGTGCCAGCAGCTTAGCGGGACAATTGAACACTGAAGCTTTCTTT
TRBJ2-5 NA TRBV7-3 NA CASSLGPRETQYF TGTGCCAGCAGCTTAGGGCCCAGGGAGACCCAGTACTTC
TRBJ1-1 NA TRBV7-9 TRBD1 CASSSTGPTEAFF TGTGCCAGCAGCTCGACAGGGCCCACTGAAGCTTTCTTT
TRBJ2-3 NA TRBV29-1 NA CSVVGDSTDTQYF TGCAGCGTTGTCGGAGATAGCACAGATACGCAGTATTTT
TRBJ1-6 NA TRBV5-6 TRBD1 CASSLADRDLHF TGTGCCAGCAGCTTGGCGGACAGGGACCTCCACTTT
TRBJ2-1 once TRBV7-9 TRBD2 CASSPHRTLKAGGPDEQFF TGTGCCAGCAGCCCCCATAGGACCCTTAAGGCGGGAGGGCCTGATGAGCAGTTCTTC
TRBJ2-1 NA TRBV29-1 TRBD2 CSVVLLAGANEQFF TGCAGCGTTGTCCTACTAGCGGGAGCGAATGAGCAGTTCTTC
TRBJ2-7 NA TRBV7-9 NA CASSLAGSSYEQYF TGTGCCAGCAGCTTAGCGGGGAGTTCCTACGAGCAGTACTTC
TRBJ1-1 NA TRBV28 TRBD1 CASSFPPGGIIEAFF TGTGCCAGCAGTTTTCCCCCAGGGGGGATAATTGAAGCTTTCTTT
TRBJ2-4 NA TRBV28 TRBD2 CASSLPGGGASVIQYF TGTGCCAGCAGTTTACCGGGCGGGGGGGCTTCCGTGATTCAGTACTTC
TRBJ1-2 once TRBV5-1 NA CASSFSGLDYGYTF TGCGCCAGCAGCTTCTCAGGGTTGGACTATGGCTACACCTTC
TRBJ1-1 NA TRBV10-3 TRBD1 CAIKGDRATEAFF TGTGCCATCAAGGGAGACAGGGCCACTGAAGCTTTCTTT
TRBJ2-2 few TRBV4-1 TRBD2 CASSSRPGLAGESANTGELFF TGCGCCAGCAGCTCTCGACCGGGACTAGCGGGAGAATCCGCGAACACCGGGGAGCTGTTTTTT
TRBJ2-4 NA TRBV25-1 NA CASSETRAGAHKNIQYF TGTGCCAGCAGTGAAACTAGGGCGGGGGCGCATAAAAACATTCAGTACTTC
TRBJ2-7 NA TRBV21-1 NA CASSKREAGTSGGSIYEQYF TGTGCCAGCAGCAAAAGGGAGGCCGGGACTAGCGGGGGGTCGATCTACGAGCAGTACTTC
TRBJ2-3 NA TRBV19 TRBD2 CASSPIAGLDTQYF TGTGCCAGTAGTCCTATAGCGGGATTGGATACGCAGTATTTT
TRBJ2-2 NA TRBV2 TRBD1 CASRTGVAGELFF TGTGCCAGCAGGACAGGGGTAGCCGGGGAGCTGTTTTTT
TRBJ1-3 NA TRBV28 NA CASSPSGGAGTTIYF TGTGCCAGCAGTCCCTCGGGGGGGGCAGGAACCACCATATATTTT